The rows below give T cell receptor beta chains drawn from one sample of a study. One entry per CDR3 protein results from TCRdb running MiXCR on the 5' RACE reads. Of approximately 23,000 distinct CDR3 sequences in the sample, around 30% are singletons; the top ten hold less than 2.5%. The sample taken for sequencing was tumor-infiltrating naive CD4+ T cells sorted from the breast tumor. The receptor set was obtained from a female donor with breast cancer. The CDR3 runs from the conserved cysteine through the conserved F or W.

>TRBV29-1
CSVWSLRQGADYGYTF
>TRBV12-3/TRBV12-4
CASRGPRWAGSTEAFF
>TRBV7-3
CASSSGPWGTDTQYF
>TRBV20-1
CSARGGALNTEAFF
>TRBV20-1
CSARDHSRGGQPQHF
>TRBV2
CASSRTPNGYTF
>TRBV5-1
CASSLAGPNEQFF
>TRBV4-3
CASSQEPGQSGDEQYF
>TRBV30
CAWGQGWAEAFF
>TRBV2
CASGLAGVNEQFF
>TRBV5-1
CASSDLRTAVGLTQYF
>TRBV5-1
CASSWTVSGANVLTF
>TRBV6-5
CASSDAGSGTEAFF
>TRBV27
CAGSFKGATPYEQYF
>TRBV14
CASSAPGQGYNEQFF
>TRBV15
CATSLRRGAYSNQPQHF
>TRBV30
CAWHPPGGYGYTF
>TRBV20-1
CSAQGGSDTEAFF
>TRBV6-6
CASSYERGNTIYF
>TRBV9
CASSVVTSRNDEQFF
>TRBV2
CASSGPGLEGPDTQYF
>TRBV15
CATSGQGPEELFF
>TRBV20-1
CSARAGVADTQYF
>TRBV5-4
CASSPGWGQETQYF
>TRBV20-1
CSATFYRTDTQYF
>TRBV12-3/TRBV12-4
CASIPGLGLNTEAFF
>TRBV6-6
CASSPRGFGNQPQHF
>TRBV7-8
CASSLGKGAARTQYF
>TRBV6-1
CASTLTSNQPQHF
>TRBV20-1
CSAQGAQNSPLHF
>TRBV6-5
CASRLTGFNEKLFF
>TRBV20-1
CSAREGTFTEAFF
>TRBV15
CATSRDRGEQFF
>TRBV7-8
CAGSPPAGADEQFF
>TRBV5-1
CASRPAGVSGGELFF
>TRBV6-2/TRBV6-3
CASHRAGSSYELYF
>TRBV10-3
CAISESLPGGGTDGDTQYF
>TRBV16
CASSQSPGELFF
>TRBV20-1
CSARVRQGGTGELFF
>TRBV28
CASSSPGTSGTGELFF